This T cell receptor beta chain stems from a study of shared clonotypes between healthy human individuals. Per the original methods: In the immunoSEQ data, sequences were junction-only and lacked quality scores, so filtering differed. The repertoire was sequenced with immunoSEQ multiplex PCR; TCRdb's copy has only in-frame clones and lacks some. V, J and clone size reflect that table, while D and trimming were determined from the DNA. Here the sample spans millions of clones, approximately 95% being singletons. Study findings and constraints: Limitation of the genetic and exposure-history diversity represented came from the few donors.

Worth noting for this clone: Its specificity is unknown.

Terminally differentiated effector memory CD45RA+ cells were excluded by CCR7 positive selection of CD45RO-negative cells. The V end was cut by 0 bases, the J end by 2 bases, with 8 bases between. The CDR3 is 15 amino acids. Germline V gene lookup returns CDR1 SGHDN and CDR2 FVKESK. Sequenced sample: naive CD8+ T cells sorted from blood. This TCR came from a man between 18 and 29 years old in good health. This sequence joins TRBV14 and TRBJ2-1; D unresolved. The CDR3 DNA sequence: TGTGCCAGCAGCCAAGACCCAGCTACCTACAATGAGCAGTTCTTC. Translation: CASSQDPATYNEQFF.